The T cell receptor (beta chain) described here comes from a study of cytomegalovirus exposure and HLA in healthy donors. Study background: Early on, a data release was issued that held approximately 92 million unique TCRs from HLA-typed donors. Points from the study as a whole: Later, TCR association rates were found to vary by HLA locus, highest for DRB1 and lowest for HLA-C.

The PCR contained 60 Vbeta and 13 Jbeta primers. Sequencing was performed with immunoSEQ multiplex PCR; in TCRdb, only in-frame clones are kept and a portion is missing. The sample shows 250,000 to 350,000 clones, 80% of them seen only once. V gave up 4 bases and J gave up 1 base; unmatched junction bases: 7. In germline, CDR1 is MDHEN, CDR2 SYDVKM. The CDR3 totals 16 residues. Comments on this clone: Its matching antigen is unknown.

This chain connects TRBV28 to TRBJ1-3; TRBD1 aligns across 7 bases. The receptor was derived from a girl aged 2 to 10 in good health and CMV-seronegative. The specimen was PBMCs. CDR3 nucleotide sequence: TGTGCCAGCAGTTCCACAGGGGTCGGGTCTGGAAACACCATATATTTT. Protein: CASSSTGVGSGNTIYF.